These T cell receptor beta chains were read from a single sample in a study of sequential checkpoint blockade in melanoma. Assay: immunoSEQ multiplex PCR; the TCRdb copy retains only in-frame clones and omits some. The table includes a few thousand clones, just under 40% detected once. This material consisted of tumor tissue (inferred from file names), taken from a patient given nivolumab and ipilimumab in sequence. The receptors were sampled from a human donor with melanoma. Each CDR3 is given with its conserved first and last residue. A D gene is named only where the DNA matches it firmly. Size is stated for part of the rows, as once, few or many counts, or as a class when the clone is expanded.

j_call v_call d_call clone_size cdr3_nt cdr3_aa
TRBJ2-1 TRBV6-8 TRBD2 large TGTGCCAGCAGTTACCACCGAAGCGGGAGTGTCTACAATGAGCAGTTCTTC CASSYHRSGSVYNEQFF
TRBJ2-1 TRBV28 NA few TGTGCCAGCAGATCGGGGTACTCCTACAATGAGCAGTTCTTC CASRSGYSYNEQFF
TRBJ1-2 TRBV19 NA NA TGTGCCAGTAGGCTCCTTCCGGGACCTTATGGCTACACCTTC CASRLLPGPYGYTF
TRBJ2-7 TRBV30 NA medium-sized TGTGCCTGGAGTTTAGACTACGAGCAGTACTTC CAWSLDYEQYF
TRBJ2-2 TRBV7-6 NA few TGTGCCAGCAGCTCGACAGTGAACACCGGGGAGCTGTTTTTT CASSSTVNTGELFF
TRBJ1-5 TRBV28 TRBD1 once TGTGCCAGCAGTACGACAGGGCGCCTAGGTTATAGCAATCAGCCCCAGCATTTT CASSTTGRLGYSNQPQHF
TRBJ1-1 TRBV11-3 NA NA TGTGCCAGCAGCGACGGACACTCCGCGAACACTGAAGCTTTCTTT CASSDGHSANTEAFF
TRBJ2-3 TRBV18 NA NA TGTGCCAGCTCACCACCCATGATGACAGCCGATACGCAGTATTTT CASSPPMMTADTQYF
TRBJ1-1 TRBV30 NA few TGTGCCTTACAGATGAACACTGAAGCTTTCTTT CALQMNTEAFF
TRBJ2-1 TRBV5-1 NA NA TGCGCCAGCAGCTCCTTGGGAGGAGGGAGGTCCTACAATGAGCAGTTCTTC CASSSLGGGRSYNEQFF
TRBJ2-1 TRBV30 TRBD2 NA TGTGCCTGGAGTGTACGGTGGACTAGCGGGAGGTTGAATGAGCAGTTCTTC CAWSVRWTSGRLNEQFF
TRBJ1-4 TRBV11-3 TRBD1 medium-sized TGTGCCAGCAGCCCAACTCAGGGGGTGGTGGGTGAAAAACTGTTTTTT CASSPTQGVVGEKLFF
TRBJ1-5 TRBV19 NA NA TGTGCCAGTAGTATAGACGGGGCAGGCTTTGGCAATCAGCCCCAGCATTTT CASSIDGAGFGNQPQHF
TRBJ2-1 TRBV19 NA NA TGTGCCAGTAGTATCGGAGTGTTGGGGGTGGCCGATGGCAATGAGCAGTTCTTC CASSIGVLGVADGNEQFF
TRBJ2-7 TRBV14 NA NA TGTGCCAGCAGCCAACGGGGGGCCCACGAGCAGTACTTC CASSQRGAHEQYF
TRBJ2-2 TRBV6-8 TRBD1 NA TGTGCCAGCACGAGGAGCCCGGGACAGGGGGAGCTGTTTTTT CASTRSPGQGELFF
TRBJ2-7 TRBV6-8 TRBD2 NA TGTGCCAGCAGGGACTTAGCGGGAAACTACGAGCAGTACTTC CASRDLAGNYEQYF
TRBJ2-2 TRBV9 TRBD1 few TGTGCCAGCAGCGATACCGGGACAGCAAACACCGGGGAGCTGTTTTTT CASSDTGTANTGELFF
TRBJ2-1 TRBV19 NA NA TGTGCCAGTAGTATAGGGCAGGGGCTGGGTGAGCAGTTCTTC CASSIGQGLGEQFF
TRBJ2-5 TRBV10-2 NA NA TGCGCCAGCAGTGATTCGGGAGAAGTAGAGACCCAGTACTTC CASSDSGEVETQYF